A selection of T cell receptor beta chains follows, all from one sample in a study of CD8 T cells in Susac syndrome. TCRdb recomputed calls from the immunoSEQ multiplex PCR reads with MiXCR, one row per CDR3 protein. The sample yields around 190,000 distinct CDR3 sequences, 85% to 95% seen once. The sample comprised CD4+ T cells from PBMCs. The source is a human donor in good health. Each CDR3 is given with its conserved first and last residue. The D gene is left open where the match is weak. The size of a clone is reported for some rows only, either as once, few or many, or as a class for expanded clones.

j_gene | v_gene | abundance | d_gene | CDR3aa | CDR3nt
TRBJ2-3 | TRBV7-9 | NA | NA | CAHRDRSMDTQYF | TGTGCCCACAGGGACCGCTCAATGGATACGCAGTATTTT
TRBJ1-2 | TRBV27 | NA | NA | CASSIRDGIYGYTF | TGTGCCAGCAGTATTCGGGACGGAATATATGGCTACACCTTC
TRBJ1-1 | TRBV15 | NA | NA | CATSRDGGGWRAFF | TGTGCCACCAGCAGAGATGGTGGAGGATGGAGAGCTTTCTTT
TRBJ2-1 | TRBV29-1 | NA | TRBD1 | CSVGNPGQGRHEQFF | TGCAGCGTCGGGAACCCGGGACAGGGTCGTCATGAGCAGTTCTTC
TRBJ2-2 | TRBV3-1 | NA | TRBD1 | CASSSGQGASGELFF | TGTGCCAGCAGCTCAGGACAGGGGGCGTCCGGGGAGCTGTTTTTT
TRBJ2-1 | TRBV6-2/TRBV6-3 | NA | TRBD2 | CASSHRRTSGGSIEQFF | TGTGCCAGCAGCCATCGCCGGACTAGCGGGGGGTCAATTGAGCAGTTCTTC
TRBJ1-5 | TRBV3-1 | NA | NA | CASSQDLVGGPQHF | TGTGCCAGCAGCCAAGATCTAGTGGGAGGTCCCCAGCATTTT
TRBJ2-5 | TRBV4-1 | NA | TRBD1 | CASSQDLDRGSAETQYF | TGCGCCAGCAGCCAAGATCTCGACAGGGGATCCGCAGAGACCCAGTACTTC
TRBJ1-5 | TRBV18 | NA | TRBD1 | CASSPTGDAQPQHF | TGTGCCAGCTCACCGACAGGGGATGCTCAGCCCCAGCATTTT
TRBJ2-5 | TRBV29-1 | NA | TRBD2 | CSVAPSGEETQYF | TGCAGCGTTGCGCCTAGCGGTGAAGAGACCCAGTACTTC
TRBJ2-1 | TRBV6-2/TRBV6-3 | NA | NA | CASLGILTAGYNEQFF | TGTGCCAGCCTAGGGATCCTTACGGCCGGGTACAATGAGCAGTTCTTC
TRBJ1-5 | TRBV10-3 | NA | NA | CAISESLPGYGNQPQHF | TGTGCCATCAGTGAGTCATTGCCAGGGTACGGCAATCAGCCCCAGCATTTT
TRBJ2-2 | TRBV25-1 | NA | NA | CASRNKGVNTGELFF | TGTGCCAGCAGGAATAAGGGGGTGAACACCGGGGAGCTGTTTTTT
TRBJ2-3 | TRBV29-1 | NA | TRBD1 | CSVAGTGRTDTQYF | TGCAGCGTTGCTGGGACAGGGCGGACAGATACGCAGTATTTT
TRBJ2-1 | TRBV29-1 | NA | TRBD1 | CSVSGTGVYNEQFF | TGCAGCGTCTCCGGGACAGGGGTTTACAATGAGCAGTTCTTC
TRBJ1-2 | TRBV3-1 | NA | TRBD1 | CASGAQGAYGYTF | TGTGCCAGCGGCGCACAGGGGGCCTATGGCTACACCTTC
TRBJ1-2 | TRBV19 | NA | NA | CASSTNMGDGYTF | TGTGCCAGTAGTACTAACATGGGGGATGGCTACACCTTC
TRBJ2-1 | TRBV9 | NA | NA | CASHGGGSSYNEQFF | TGTGCCAGCCACGGAGGGGGGAGCTCCTACAATGAGCAGTTCTTC
TRBJ2-3 | TRBV5-1 | NA | TRBD2 | CASSFRGGATDTQYF | TGCGCCAGCAGCTTCCGCGGGGGGGCCACAGATACGCAGTATTTT
TRBJ1-1 | TRBV2 | NA | NA | CASKEGVEAFF | TGTGCCAGCAAGGAGGGGGTTGAAGCTTTCTTT
TRBJ2-3 | TRBV12-3/TRBV12-4 | NA | TRBD1 | CASRTVGQGVDTQYF | TGTGCCAGCAGAACAGTCGGACAGGGGGTCGATACGCAGTATTTT
TRBJ2-7 | TRBV3-1 | NA | NA | CASSLSFSNYEQYF | TGTGCCAGCAGCCTATCGTTTTCTAACTACGAGCAGTACTTC
TRBJ1-2 | TRBV12-3/TRBV12-4 | NA | NA | CASTFGQSYGYTF | TGTGCCAGCACCTTCGGGCAGAGCTATGGCTACACCTTC
TRBJ2-1 | TRBV12-3/TRBV12-4 | NA | NA | CASSFDRTVYNEQFF | TGTGCCAGCAGTTTCGACCGCACCGTTTACAATGAGCAGTTCTTC
TRBJ2-2 | TRBV4-2 | once | NA | CASSRQAYTGELFF | TGTGCCAGCAGCCGACAAGCGTACACCGGGGAGCTGTTTTTT
TRBJ2-2 | TRBV27 | NA | TRBD2 | CASSPSGTNTGELFF | TGTGCCAGCAGTCCTAGCGGAACGAACACCGGGGAGCTGTTTTTT
TRBJ1-5 | TRBV15 | NA | NA | CAAGGGSRPQHF | TGTGCCGCCGGCGGGGGGTCGCGGCCCCAGCATTTT
TRBJ1-2 | TRBV29-1 | NA | TRBD1 | CSVTGGYGYTF | TGCAGCGTTACAGGGGGCTATGGCTACACCTTC
TRBJ1-5 | TRBV6-5 | NA | NA | CASSPEWGGRPQHF | TGTGCCAGCAGTCCCGAATGGGGCGGCAGGCCCCAGCATTTT
TRBJ2-5 | TRBV20-1 | once | NA | CSARGDGYGETQYF | TGCAGTGCTAGAGGGGACGGATACGGGGAGACCCAGTACTTC
TRBJ2-7 | TRBV4-1 | once | NA | CASSQDHRTYEQYF | TGCGCCAGCAGCCAAGATCACAGAACCTACGAGCAGTACTTC
TRBJ2-2 | TRBV5-1 | NA | TRBD1 | CASSYDRGLNTGELFF | TGCGCCAGCAGCTACGACAGGGGTCTAAACACCGGGGAGCTGTTTTTT
TRBJ1-2 | TRBV20-1 | NA | NA | CSASPGPLNDGYTF | TGCAGTGCTTCACCGGGACCCCTAAATGATGGCTACACCTTC
TRBJ2-4 | TRBV9 | NA | NA | CASSVGREDIQYF | TGTGCCAGCAGCGTAGGGAGGGAGGACATTCAGTACTTC
TRBJ1-2 | TRBV27 | NA | NA | CASSQTGIVGGYTF | TGTGCCAGCAGTCAGACAGGAATTGTGGGTGGCTACACCTTC
TRBJ2-1 | TRBV12-3/TRBV12-4 | NA | TRBD2 | CASSGLAGVYNEQFF | TGTGCCAGCAGTGGGTTAGCGGGGGTCTACAATGAGCAGTTCTTC
TRBJ1-1 | TRBV30 | once | NA | CAWSSQGYTEAFF | TGTGCCTGGAGTTCACAGGGATACACTGAAGCTTTCTTT
TRBJ2-1 | TRBV4-1 | NA | NA | CASSQENEGYNEQFF | TGCGCCAGCAGCCAAGAAAATGAGGGTTACAATGAGCAGTTCTTC
TRBJ2-7 | TRBV2 | NA | NA | CASRSVGYEQYF | TGTGCCAGCAGGTCGGTTGGATACGAGCAGTACTTC
TRBJ1-2 | TRBV18 | NA | NA | CASSPPTDSNYGYTF | TGTGCCAGCTCACCACCGACCGATTCTAACTATGGCTACACCTTC
TRBJ1-1 | TRBV29-1 | NA | NA | CSVVSGGIRGEAFF | TGCAGCGTTGTATCGGGGGGGATTCGCGGTGAAGCTTTCTTT